The rows below give T cell receptor beta chains drawn from one sample of a study of blood T cells in healthy people across ages. TCRdb redid the calling of the 5' RACE reads with MiXCR, one entry per CDR3 protein. The table shows about 1,800,000 distinct CDR3 sequences, with roughly 30% occurring only once. The specimen sequenced was blood. Receptors were obtained from a woman aged 25-40 years in good health. Both conserved end residues are part of each CDR3. A D gene is named only where the DNA matches it firmly. Rows may omit the clone size; those that give it use once, few, many or a size class.

TRBJ2-7	TRBV12-3/TRBV12-4	-	few	CASRPQWTGEQYF	TGTGCCAGCAGGCCCCAGTGGACGGGCGAGCAGTACTTC
TRBJ2-7	TRBV7-2	-	many	CASSSSGVLYEQYF	TGTGCCAGCAGCTCCTCCGGAGTCTTGTACGAGCAGTACTTC
TRBJ2-1	TRBV6-6	-	many	CASSLQTPNNEQFF	TGTGCCAGCAGCCTCCAGACACCTAACAATGAGCAGTTCTTC
TRBJ2-1	TRBV7-9	-	-	CASSLFRARGNEQFF	TGTGCCAGCAGCTTATTCAGGGCCAGAGGCAATGAGCAGTTCTTC
TRBJ2-1	TRBV5-1	TRBD1	many	CASSLGDRDDNEQFF	TGCGCCAGCAGCTTGGGGGACAGGGACGATAATGAGCAGTTCTTC
TRBJ1-1	TRBV3-1	-	-	CASNQQTEAFF	TGTGCCAGCAATCAACAGACTGAAGCTTTCTTT
TRBJ2-4	TRBV2	TRBD1	-	CVSSLQGAGSNIQYF	TGTGTCAGCAGTTTACAGGGGGCTGGATCAAACATTCAGTACTTC
TRBJ2-3	TRBV3-1	TRBD2	-	CASSPIAGASDTQYF	TGTGCCAGCAGTCCAATAGCGGGAGCTTCCGATACGCAGTATTTT
TRBJ2-3	TRBV7-2	-	few	CASSSQGLTDTQYF	TGTGCCAGCAGCTCCCAGGGACTCACAGATACGCAGTATTTT
TRBJ2-1	TRBV7-2	-	few	CTSSPFSVAVEQFF	TGTACCAGCAGTCCATTCAGTGTAGCCGTTGAGCAGTTCTTC
TRBJ2-3	TRBV28	-	-	CAGRGPGEDTQYF	TGTGCCGGCCGCGGACCCGGAGAAGATACGCAGTATTTT
TRBJ1-2	TRBV5-1	-	few	CASSLWDGLSGYTF	TGCGCCAGCAGCTTGTGGGACGGACTTAGTGGCTACACCTTC
TRBJ2-7	TRBV12-5	TRBD2	-	CASGYLAEVPYEQYF	TGTGCTAGTGGTTACCTAGCGGAGGTCCCCTACGAGCAGTACTTC
TRBJ2-1	TRBV6-6	TRBD1	few	CASSYSTGFRNEQFF	TGTGCCAGCAGTTACTCGACAGGGTTTAGGAATGAGCAGTTCTTC
TRBJ2-1	TRBV29-1	TRBD2	many	CSVGLAPNNEQFF	TGCAGCGTCGGACTAGCGCCAAACAATGAGCAGTTCTTC
TRBJ2-3	TRBV12-3/TRBV12-4	TRBD1	-	CASRQTGSRADTQYF	TGTGCCAGCAGGCAGACAGGGAGTAGGGCAGATACGCAGTATTTT
TRBJ1-2	TRBV7-2	-	many	CASSTRGGNYGYTF	TGTGCCAGCAGCACCCGCGGGGGAAACTATGGCTACACCTTC
TRBJ2-5	TRBV7-9	-	-	CASSTWWSGTEEETQYF	TGTGCCAGCAGCACCTGGTGGAGCGGGACAGAAGAAGAGACCCAGTACTTC
TRBJ2-7	TRBV10-3	-	many	CASAGASGRYEQYF	TGTGCCTCCGCGGGGGCTAGCGGACGGTACGAGCAGTACTTC
TRBJ1-2	TRBV7-9	-	-	CASSPWGEYGYTF	TGTGCCAGCAGCCCATGGGGGGAATATGGCTACACCTTC
TRBJ2-1	TRBV9	-	many	CASSPWLGVSNEQFF	TGTGCCAGCAGCCCTTGGCTAGGGGTAAGCAATGAGCAGTTCTTC
TRBJ1-5	TRBV14	-	-	CASSRGSQPQHF	TGTGCCAGCAGCCGAGGGAGTCAGCCCCAGCATTTT
TRBJ2-3	TRBV20-1	-	few	CSARHSDTQYF	TGCAGTGCTAGACACTCAGATACGCAGTATTTT
TRBJ2-1	TRBV29-1	-	-	CSKRGVSYNEQFF	TGCAGTAAAAGAGGGGTTTCCTACAATGAGCAGTTCTTC
TRBJ2-7	TRBV19	TRBD2	-	CASRLASGGLYNEQYF	TGTGCCAGTAGACTAGCTAGCGGGGGGCTTTACAATGAGCAGTACTTC
TRBJ2-7	TRBV9	TRBD2	many	CASSAVAGDEQYF	TGTGCCAGCAGCGCCGTGGCGGGGGACGAGCAGTACTTC
TRBJ2-1	TRBV7-2	-	-	CASSGRGAEQFF	TGTGCCAGCAGCGGGAGAGGGGCCGAGCAGTTCTTC
TRBJ2-1	TRBV10-3	-	many	CAISVGGRSNNEQFF	TGTGCCATCAGTGTGGGCGGTCGCTCGAACAATGAGCAGTTCTTC
TRBJ2-7	TRBV20-1	TRBD2	-	CSARLAGTQYEQYF	TGCAGTGCTAGACTAGCGGGAACTCAATACGAGCAGTACTTC
TRBJ2-3	TRBV10-1	TRBD2	-	CASSESGAQDTQYF	TGCGCCAGCAGTGAAAGCGGGGCACAAGATACGCAGTATTTT
TRBJ2-1	TRBV20-1	TRBD2	once	CSAWRRLAGVGEQFF	TGCAGTGCTTGGAGGCGTCTAGCGGGGGTTGGGGAGCAGTTCTTC
TRBJ2-5	TRBV7-9	TRBD1	-	CASSATGRTQETQYF	TGTGCCAGCAGCGCGACAGGGAGAACGCAAGAGACCCAGTACTTC
TRBJ2-1	TRBV7-2	-	-	CASSPRAIYNEQFF	TGTGCCAGCAGCCCTAGGGCTATATACAATGAGCAGTTCTTC
TRBJ2-3	TRBV12-3/TRBV12-4	-	-	CASRKRLRTDTQYF	TGTGCCAGTAGGAAGAGACTCCGCACAGATACGCAGTATTTT
TRBJ2-7	TRBV6-5	-	once	CASSRRDTTYEQYF	TGTGCCAGCAGTCGACGGGACACCACATACGAGCAGTACTTC
TRBJ1-2	TRBV25-1	TRBD1	-	CASSDQRQGARNGYTF	TGTGCCAGCAGCGATCAACGACAGGGGGCGCGGAATGGCTACACCTTC
TRBJ2-6	TRBV15	-	few	CATSRGTGSGANVLTF	TGTGCCACCAGCAGAGGGACGGGCTCTGGGGCCAACGTCCTGACTTTC
TRBJ1-3	TRBV6-6	-	few	CASKGNTIYF	TGTGCCAGCAAGGGAAACACCATATATTTT
TRBJ2-6	TRBV2	-	-	CARGPAGANVRTF	TGTGCCAGGGGCCCAGCTGGGGCCAACGTCCGGACTTTC
TRBJ2-7	TRBV10-3	-	many	CAISEDGHEQYF	TGTGCCATCAGTGAGGATGGGCACGAGCAGTACTTC
TRBJ2-7	TRBV7-2	TRBD2	-	CASSLAASGGARYEQYF	TGTGCCAGCAGCTTAGCGGCTAGCGGGGGGGCCAGGTACGAGCAGTACTTC
TRBJ2-7	TRBV27	TRBD1	few	CASSPYGQGYEQYF	TGTGCCAGCAGCCCATATGGACAGGGCTACGAGCAGTACTTC
TRBJ1-2	TRBV27	TRBD1	-	CASRGQGARGYTF	TGTGCCAGCAGGGGACAGGGGGCGAGGGGCTACACCTTC